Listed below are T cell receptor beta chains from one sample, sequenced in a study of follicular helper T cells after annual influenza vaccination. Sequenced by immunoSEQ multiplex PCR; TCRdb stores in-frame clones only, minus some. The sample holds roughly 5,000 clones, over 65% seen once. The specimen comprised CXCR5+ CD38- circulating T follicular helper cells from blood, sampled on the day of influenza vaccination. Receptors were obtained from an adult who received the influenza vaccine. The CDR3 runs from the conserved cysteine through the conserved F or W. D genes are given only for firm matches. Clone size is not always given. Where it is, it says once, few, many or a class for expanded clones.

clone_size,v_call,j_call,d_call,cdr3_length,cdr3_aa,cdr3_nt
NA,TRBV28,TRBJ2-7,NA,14,CASRRTGTTYEQYF,TGTGCCAGCAGACGTACCGGGACAACCTACGAGCAGTACTTC
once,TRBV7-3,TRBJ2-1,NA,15,CASSPSGSGYNEQFF,TGTGCCAGCAGCCCGTCGGGGTCCGGCTACAATGAGCAGTTCTTC
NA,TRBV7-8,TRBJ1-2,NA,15,CASSLGTGTRYGYTF,TGTGCCAGCAGCTTAGGCACAGGGACTCGCTATGGCTACACCTTC
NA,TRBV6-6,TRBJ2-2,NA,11,CASTVAGELFF,TGTGCCAGCACCGTAGCCGGGGAGCTGTTTTTT
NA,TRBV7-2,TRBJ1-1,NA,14,CASSPNRENTEAFF,TGTGCCAGCAGCCCGAACAGGGAGAACACTGAAGCTTTCTTT
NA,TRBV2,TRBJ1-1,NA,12,CASSASREEAFF,TGTGCCAGCAGTGCTAGCAGGGAAGAAGCTTTCTTT
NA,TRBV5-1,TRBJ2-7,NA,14,CASSLADRSWEQYF,TGCGCCAGCAGCTTGGCCGACAGGAGTTGGGAGCAGTACTTC
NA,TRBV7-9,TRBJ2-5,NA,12,CASSSLQETQYF,TGTGCCAGCAGCTCCTTACAAGAGACCCAGTACTTC
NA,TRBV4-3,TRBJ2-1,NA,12,CASSHPRGEQFF,TGCGCCAGCAGCCACCCCCGGGGTGAGCAGTTCTTC
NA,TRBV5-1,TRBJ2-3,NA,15,CASSLEGRPSDTQYF,TGCGCCAGCAGCTTGGAGGGACGGCCCTCAGATACGCAGTATTTT
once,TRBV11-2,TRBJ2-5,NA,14,CASSLGPGTETQYF,TGTGCCAGCAGCTTAGGCCCCGGGACGGAGACCCAGTACTTC
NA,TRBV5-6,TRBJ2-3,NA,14,CASRPQGLGDTQYF,TGTGCCAGCAGACCACAGGGTCTTGGGGATACGCAGTATTTT
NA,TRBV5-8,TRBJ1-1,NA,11,CASSLRIQAFF,TGTGCCAGCAGCTTGAGGATTCAAGCTTTCTTT
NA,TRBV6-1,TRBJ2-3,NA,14,CASSEGGLRDTQYF,TGTGCCAGCAGTGAAGGGGGACTGAGAGATACGCAGTATTTT
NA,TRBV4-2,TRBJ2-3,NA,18,CASSQGASAGARADTQYF,TGTGCCAGCAGCCAAGGAGCGTCTGCGGGCGCCCGGGCAGATACGCAGTATTTT
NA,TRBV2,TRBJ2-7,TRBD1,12,CASKRGQYEQYF,TGTGCCAGCAAGAGGGGACAGTACGAGCAGTACTTC
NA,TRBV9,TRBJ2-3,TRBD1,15,CASSVAGQGANTQYF,TGTGCCAGCAGCGTAGCGGGACAGGGGGCAAATACGCAGTATTTT
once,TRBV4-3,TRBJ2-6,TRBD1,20,CASSQFPVGQGTSGANVLTF,TGCGCCAGCAGCCAGTTCCCCGTGGGACAGGGTACCTCTGGGGCCAACGTCCTGACTTTC
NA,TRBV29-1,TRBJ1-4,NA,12,CSVRQNNEKLFF,TGCAGCGTTCGACAGAATAATGAAAAACTGTTTTTT
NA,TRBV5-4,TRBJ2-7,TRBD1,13,CASSARTGREQYF,TGTGCCAGCAGCGCTCGGACAGGGAGAGAGCAGTACTTC
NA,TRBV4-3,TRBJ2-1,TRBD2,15,CASSPGSSGDNEQFF,TGCGCCAGCAGCCCTGGGAGTAGCGGGGACAATGAGCAGTTCTTC
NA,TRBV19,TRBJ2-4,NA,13,CASSIGGKNIQYF,TGTGCCAGTAGTATAGGTGGCAAAAACATTCAGTACTTC
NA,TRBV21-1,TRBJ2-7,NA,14,CASSKYNTCYEQYF,TGTGCCAGCAGCAAATACAACACCTGCTACGAGCAGTACTTC
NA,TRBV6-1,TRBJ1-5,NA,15,CASIETSSLDQPQHF,TGTGCCAGCATTGAGACAAGTTCCTTAGATCAGCCCCAGCATTTT
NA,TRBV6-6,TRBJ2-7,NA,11,CASSLGPKQYF,TGTGCCAGCAGTCTAGGACCCAAACAGTACTTC
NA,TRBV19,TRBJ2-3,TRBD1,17,CASSIVFQTGYTDTQYF,TGTGCCAGTAGTATAGTTTTCCAGACAGGGTACACAGATACGCAGTATTTT
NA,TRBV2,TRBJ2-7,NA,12,CASSYTSYEQYF,TGTGCCAGCAGCTACACTTCCTACGAGCAGTACTTC
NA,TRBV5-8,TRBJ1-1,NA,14,CASSLVLRNTEAFF,TGTGCCAGCAGCTTGGTCTTGCGGAACACTGAAGCTTTCTTT
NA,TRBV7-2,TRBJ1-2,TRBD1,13,CASSGRTGYGYTF,TGTGCCAGCAGCGGCAGGACAGGCTATGGCTACACCTTC
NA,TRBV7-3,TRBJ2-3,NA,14,CASSPTESTDTQYF,TGTGCCAGCAGCCCGACCGAGAGCACAGATACGCAGTATTTT
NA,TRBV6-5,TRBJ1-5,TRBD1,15,CASSQGVTGNQPQHF,TGTGCCAGCAGCCAGGGGGTGACGGGCAATCAGCCCCAGCATTTT
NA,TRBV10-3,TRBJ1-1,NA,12,CAISSEYTEAFF,TGTGCCATCAGCTCAGAGTACACTGAAGCTTTCTTT
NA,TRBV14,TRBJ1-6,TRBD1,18,CASSQGRDSSSYNSPLHF,TGTGCCAGCAGCCAAGGAAGGGACAGCAGCTCCTATAATTCACCCCTCCACTTT
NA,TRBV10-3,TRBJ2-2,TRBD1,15,CAISWQGAPTGELFF,TGTGCCATCAGTTGGCAGGGGGCGCCCACCGGGGAGCTGTTTTTT
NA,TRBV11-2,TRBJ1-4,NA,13,CASSGLGIGKLFF,TGTGCCAGCAGCGGATTGGGGATCGGAAAACTGTTTTTT
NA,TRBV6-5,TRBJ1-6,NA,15,CASSLGGGPNSPLHF,TGTGCCAGCAGTCTGGGCGGGGGGCCTAATTCACCCCTCCACTTT
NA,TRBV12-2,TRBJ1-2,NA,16,CASRLAPPRGEDGYTF,TGTGCAAGTCGCTTAGCGCCCCCCAGGGGGGAGGATGGCTACACCTTC
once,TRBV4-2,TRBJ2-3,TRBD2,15,CASSQGGTSADTQYF,TGTGCCAGCAGCCAAGGCGGGACTAGCGCAGATACGCAGTATTTT
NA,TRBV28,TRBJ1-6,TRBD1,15,CASTSGGRGRSPLHF,TGTGCCAGCACCTCCGGCGGCAGGGGGAGGTCACCCCTCCACTTT
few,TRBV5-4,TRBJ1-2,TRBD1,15,CASTPQGGGSYGYTF,TGTGCCAGCACCCCTCAGGGAGGGGGCTCGTATGGCTACACCTTC
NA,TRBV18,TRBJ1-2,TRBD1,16,CASSPEGQGIVHGYTF,TGTGCCAGCTCACCAGAGGGACAGGGTATAGTCCACGGCTACACCTTC
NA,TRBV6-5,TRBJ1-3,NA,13,CASSRISGNTIYF,TGTGCCAGCAGTCGGATCTCTGGAAACACCATATATTTT
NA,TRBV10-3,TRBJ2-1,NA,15,CAISGEGSQNNEQFF,TGTGCCATCAGTGGCGAGGGGTCTCAAAACAATGAGCAGTTCTTC
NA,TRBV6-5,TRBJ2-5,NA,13,CASAGVFGETQYF,TGTGCCAGCGCAGGGGTTTTCGGAGAGACCCAGTACTTC
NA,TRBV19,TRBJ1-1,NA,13,CASSIGGNTEAFF,TGTGCCAGTAGTATCGGTGGTAACACTGAAGCTTTCTTT
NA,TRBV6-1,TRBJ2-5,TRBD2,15,CASSVWDAGEETQYF,TGTGCCAGCAGTGTTTGGGACGCGGGGGAAGAGACCCAGTACTTC
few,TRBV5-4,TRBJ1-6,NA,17,CASSLGGSSSYNSPLHF,TGTGCCAGCAGCTTGGGAGGTTCTAGCTCCTATAATTCACCCCTCCACTTT
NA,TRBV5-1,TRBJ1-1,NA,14,CASRRPSGGTEAFF,TGCGCCAGCCGACGTCCGTCGGGGGGCACTGAAGCTTTCTTT
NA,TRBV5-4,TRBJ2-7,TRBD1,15,CASSLYGQGKYEQYF,TGTGCCAGCAGCTTGTACGGACAGGGGAAGTACGAGCAGTACTTC
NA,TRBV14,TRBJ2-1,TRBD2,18,CASSRLGAGGLQGSEQFF,TGTGCCAGCAGCCGCCTGGGAGCGGGGGGCCTGCAGGGATCCGAGCAGTTCTTC
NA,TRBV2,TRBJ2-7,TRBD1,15,CASSKEGQQSYEQYF,TGTGCCAGCAGTAAAGAGGGACAGCAAAGCTACGAGCAGTACTTC
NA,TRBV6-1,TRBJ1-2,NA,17,CASSEAAGRTFNYGYTF,TGTGCCAGCAGTGAAGCAGCGGGACGGACCTTTAACTATGGCTACACCTTC
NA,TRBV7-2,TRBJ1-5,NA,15,CASSPAQGGNQPQHF,TGTGCCAGCAGCCCCGCGCAGGGTGGCAATCAGCCCCAGCATTTT
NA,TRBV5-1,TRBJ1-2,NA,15,CASSLEHSSNYGYTF,TGCGCCAGCAGCTTGGAGCACAGCAGCAACTATGGCTACACCTTC
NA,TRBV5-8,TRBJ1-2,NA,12,CASSSTRLGYTF,TGTGCCAGCAGCTCAACGCGTTTGGGCTACACCTTC
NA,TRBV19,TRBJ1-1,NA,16,CASSMYSNYMNTEAFF,TGTGCCAGTAGTATGTACAGCAACTACATGAACACTGAAGCTTTCTTT
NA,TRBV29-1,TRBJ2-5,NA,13,CSVEGGAQETQYF,TGCAGCGTTGAAGGAGGAGCCCAAGAGACCCAGTACTTC
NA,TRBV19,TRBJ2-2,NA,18,CASSISPYGGLFAGELFF,TGTGCCAGTAGTATATCCCCGTACGGGGGGCTATTTGCCGGGGAGCTGTTTTTT
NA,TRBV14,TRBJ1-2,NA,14,CASSQASGFGGYTF,TGTGCCAGCAGCCAAGCGTCAGGGTTTGGAGGCTACACCTTC